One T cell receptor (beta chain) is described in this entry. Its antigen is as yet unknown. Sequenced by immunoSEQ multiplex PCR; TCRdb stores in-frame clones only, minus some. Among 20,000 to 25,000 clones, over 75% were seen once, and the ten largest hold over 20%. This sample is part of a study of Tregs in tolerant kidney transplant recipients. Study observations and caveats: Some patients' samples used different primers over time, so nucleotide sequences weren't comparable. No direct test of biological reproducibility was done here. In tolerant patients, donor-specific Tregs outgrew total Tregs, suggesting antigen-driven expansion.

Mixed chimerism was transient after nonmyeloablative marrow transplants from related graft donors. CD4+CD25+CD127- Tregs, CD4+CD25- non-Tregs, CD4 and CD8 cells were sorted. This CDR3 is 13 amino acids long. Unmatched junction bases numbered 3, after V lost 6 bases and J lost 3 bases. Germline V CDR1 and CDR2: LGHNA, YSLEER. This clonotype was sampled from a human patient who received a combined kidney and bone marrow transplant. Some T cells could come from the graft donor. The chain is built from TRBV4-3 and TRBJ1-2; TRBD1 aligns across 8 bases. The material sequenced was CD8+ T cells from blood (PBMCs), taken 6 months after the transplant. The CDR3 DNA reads TGCGCCAGCAGACCGACAGGGGACTATGGCTACACCTTC. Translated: CASRPTGDYGYTF.